The 12 T cell receptor beta chains given below trace back to one sample, sequenced in a study of blood T cell repertoires in COVID-19. Profiled with immunoSEQ multiplex PCR; TCRdb holds only in-frame clones, not every one. The top ten clones hold 44% of a sample with about 140,000 clones, over 70% of them seen once. Material: peripheral blood. These receptors came from a human donor in a cohort sampled during active COVID-19.

The J gene is TRBJ2-1, the V gene TRBV9, with 9 bases aligning to TRBD1. V dropped 4 bases and J dropped 8; count of bases not matched to a gene: 10. This CDR3 spans 15 amino acids. Germline V gene lookup returns CDR1 SGDLS and CDR2 YYNGEE. DNA of the CDR3: TGTGCCAGCAGCCCCGGGACAGGGAACATCGATGAGCAGTTCTTC. Translating gives CASSPGTGNIDEQFF.

This clone has just a few counts. This chain connects TRBV18 to TRBJ2-7; D may be TRBD1 (6 bases). The germline V gene encodes CDR1 KGHSH and CDR2 LQKENI. The CDR3 extends over 15 amino acids. Trimming removed 3 bases from V and 5 bases from J, with 17 bases in between. CDR3 region: CASSPGAGAVHEQYV. CDR3 nucleotide sequence: TGTGCCAGCTCACCTGGGGCAGGGGCTGTCCACGAGCAGTACGTC.

V and J are TRBV5-4 and TRBJ1-1; 8 bases match TRBD1. V lost 2 bases, J lost 2 bases, and 8 bases stayed unmatched. The CDR3 is 16 residues long. The germline V gene encodes CDR1 SGHNT and CDR2 YYREEE (reference sequence). CDR3 bases: TGTGCCAGCAGCTTAGGACAGGGAAATTTTAACACTGAAGCTTTCTTT. It is translated as CASSLGQGNFNTEAFF.

The chain has TRBV27 and TRBJ2-7, with a weak D call TRBD2 (6 bases). The CDR3 loop spans 15 amino acids. V lost 2 bases, J lost 3 bases, and 14 bases lay in between. Germline lookup yields CDR1 MNHEY and CDR2 SMNVEV (reference sequence). The CDR3 sequence: CASSLGPLGGYEQYF. The CDR3 region has the DNA TGTGCCAGCAGTTTAGGTCCTTTGGGGGGCTACGAGCAGTACTTC.

The chain recombines TRBV9 with TRBJ2-2; the D gene is possibly TRBD1 (5 bases). The germline gives CDR1 SGDLS, CDR2 YYNGEE. V lost 3 bases, J lost 4 bases, and 13 bases lay in between. The CDR3 contains 15 residues. The CDR3 reads CASSGGQSGTGELFF. Here the CDR3 DNA reads TGTGCCAGCAGCGGTGGACAATCGGGCACCGGGGAGCTGTTTTTT.

The J gene is TRBJ2-1, the V gene TRBV4-2; TRBD2 aligns across 11 bases. V lost 5 bases, J lost 9 bases, and 12 bases stayed unmatched. Germline values: CDR1 LGHNA, CDR2 YNFKEQ. CDR3 length: 16 residues. The CDR3 protein is CASSDRLAGRSTEQFF. CDR3 nucleotide sequence: TGTGCCAGCAGCGACAGACTAGCGGGAAGGTCTACTGAGCAGTTCTTC.

The V and J genes are TRBV6-5 and TRBJ2-2; TRBD1 might be the D (6 bases). The length of the CDR3 is 15 residues. Germline CDR1 MNHEY, CDR2 SVGAGI. The ends were cut back, 2 bases at V and 6 bases at J, with 13 bases in the middle. This chain's CDR3 is CASSYVGAVAGELFF. CDR3 coding DNA: TGTGCCAGCAGTTACGTGGGGGCTGTCGCCGGGGAGCTGTTTTTT.

The chain employs TRBV29-1 and TRBJ1-1; D remains unclear. The CDR3 sequence is 14 residues long. Trimming took off 5 bases at V and 0 bases at J, with 13 bases between the two ends. From germline, CDR1 is SQVTM and CDR2 ANQGSEA. The CDR3 loop reads CSVWGAPMNTEAFF. CDR3 coding DNA: TGCAGCGTTTGGGGAGCCCCAATGAACACTGAAGCTTTCTTT.

The chain has TRBV29-1 and TRBJ1-2, with 7 bases lining up with TRBD1. The germline V gene has CDR1 SQVTM and CDR2 ANQGSEA. The CDR3 sequence is 13 residues long. The junction had 5 bases not matched to a gene; V was cut back by 4 bases and J by 3 bases. CDR3 sequence: CSVARTGYYGYTF. CDR3 nucleotides: TGCAGCGTTGCACGGACAGGCTACTATGGCTACACCTTC. Combining the CDR3 with reference TRBV29-1 and TRBJ1-2 gives the whole variable domain SAVISQKPSRDICQRGTSLTIQCQVDSQVTMMFWYRQQPGQSLTLIATANQGSEATYESGFVIDKFPISRPNLTFSTLTVSNMSPEDSSIYLCSVARTGYYGYTFGSGTRLTVV.

This clone has only a few counts. The chain is built from TRBV5-1 and TRBJ1-6; D gene unclear. The CDR3 covers 13 residues. Between the trimmed V and J ends, which lost 4 bases and 7 bases, there was a span of 9 bases. Germline V gene sequence: CDR1 SGHRS, CDR2 YFSETQ. CDR3: CASSHDGNSPLHF. Here the CDR3 DNA reads TGCGCCAGCAGCCATGATGGCAATTCACCCCTCCACTTT. The whole variable domain, remainder taken from reference TRBV5-1 and TRBJ1-6, is KAGVTQTPRYLIKTRGQQVTLSCSPISGHRSVSWYQQTPGQGLQFLFEYFSETQRNKGNFPGRFSGRQFSNSRSEMNVSTLELGDSALYLCASSHDGNSPLHFGNGTRLTVT.

The chain has TRBV6-2 or TRBV6-3 and TRBJ1-1; 10 bases match TRBD1. Germline V gene sequence: CDR1 MNHEY, CDR2 SVGEGT. V lost 5 bases to trimming and J lost 6 bases; unmatched junction nucleotides: 9. The CDR3 loop spans 15 amino acids. The CDR3 sequence: CASSKYRDRGSEAFF. CDR3 DNA sequence: TGTGCCAGCAGTAAATACCGGGACAGGGGCTCTGAAGCTTTCTTT.

The rearrangement links TRBV19 to TRBJ2-7; a possible D gene is TRBD1 (6 bases). Trimming removed 7 bases at V and 0 bases at J, with 10 bases between. Germline lookup yields CDR1 LNHDA and CDR2 SQIVND (reference sequence). The CDR3 covers 13 residues. The CDR3 DNA reads as TGTGCCAGTACTAACAGGGCCTCCTACGAGCAGTACTTC. Its protein product is CASTNRASYEQYF.